This entry lists 31 T cell receptor beta chains sequenced from one sample in a study of shared clonotypes between healthy human individuals. The assay was immunoSEQ multiplex PCR, and TCRdb's table has in-frame clones only and misses some. The sample includes 1,500,000 or so clones, about 96% seen only once; the top ten take roughly 1.1%. The sample consisted of naive CD4+ T cells sorted from blood. Indicated subset: CD45RA+ positively selected. Source of these receptors: a man aged 25 to 40 in good health.

This chain links TRBV9 with TRBJ2-5; no firm D call. From germline, CDR1 is SGDLS and CDR2 YYNGEE. V was clipped by 1 base and J by 4 bases, with 11 bases between them. This CDR3 comprises 14 residues. CDR3 in DNA: TGTGCCAGCAGCGTATTTGGATTGGGAGAGACCCAGTACTTC. Its translation: CASSVFGLGETQYF.

V gene TRBV10-1 combines with J gene TRBJ2-2, with D perhaps TRBD2 (5 bases). Per germline, CDR1 WNHNN and CDR2 SYGVQD (reference sequence). The CDR3 has 14 residues. Trimming took off 7 bases at V and 3 bases at J, with 12 bases between the two ends. The CDR3 region is CASTPSRDTGELFF. CDR3 bases: TGCGCCAGCACGCCTAGCCGTGACACCGGGGAGCTGTTTTTT.

The chain combines TRBV6-5 with TRBJ2-1; D call uncertain. The CDR3 runs to 16 residues. V lost 4 bases and J lost 2, with 15 bases in between. Germline V CDR1 and CDR2: MNHEY, SVGAGI. As DNA, the CDR3 is TGTGCCAGCAGTTTTCGACCGACACATCCCTACAATGAGCAGTTCTTC. Residues: CASSFRPTHPYNEQFF.

The gene calls are TRBV11-2 and TRBJ2-7; 14 nucleotides match TRBD2. The germline V gene has CDR1 SGHAT and CDR2 FQNNGV. CDR3 length equals 15 residues. The ends lost 5 bases at V and 6 bases at J; junction bases unmatched: 6. For the CDR3, the DNA is TGTGCCAGCAGCCCGGGACTAGCGGGAGTAGGCGAGCAGTACTTC. Translated, it gives CASSPGLAGVGEQYF. Full variable domain (missing parts from reference TRBV11-2 and TRBJ2-7): EAGVAQSPRYKIIEKRQSVAFWCNPISGHATLYWYQQILGQGPKLLIQFQNNGVVDDSQLPKDRFSAERLKGVDSTLKIQPAKLEDSAVYLCASSPGLAGVGEQYFGPGTRLTVT.

The sample holds one count of this clone. The chain carries TRBV4-1 and TRBJ2-3, with 7 bases that match TRBD1. The germline CDR1 and CDR2 sequences are MGHRA and YSYEKL. The CDR3 sequence is 13 residues long. Trimming at V came to 8 bases and at J to 6 bases, leaving 8 bases not matched to a gene. The CDR3: CASRDSNHDTQYF. Written as DNA, the CDR3 is TGCGCCAGCCGGGACAGCAATCACGATACGCAGTATTTT.

The chain joins TRBV4-3 to TRBJ2-5; TRBD2 might be the D (5 bases). Germline-derived CDR1 and CDR2 are LGHNA and YSLEER. With 4 bases removed from V and 2 bases from J, the gap between germline ends came to 14 bases. The CDR3 has 15 residues. Written as DNA, the CDR3 is TGCGCCAGCAGCCGCGACCGGGATCTACAAGAGACCCAGTACTTC. Its protein is CASSRDRDLQETQYF.

The chain recombines TRBV5-1 with TRBJ2-1, with TRBD1 matching 7 bases. CDR1 is SGHRS, CDR2 YFSETQ, per germline. CDR3 length: 16 amino acids. V was pared by 1 base and J by 1 base, with 5 bases of the junction left unmatched. CDR3 sequence: CASSLIGRGSYNEQFF. CDR3 nucleotide sequence: TGCGCCAGCAGCTTGATAGGCAGGGGGTCCTACAATGAGCAGTTCTTC.

The chain has TRBV29-1 and TRBJ1-1, with D unclear. Trimming stripped 5 bases from V and 5 bases from J, with 9 bases between. This CDR3 is 11 amino acids long. In germline, CDR1 is SQVTM, CDR2 ANQGSEA. The CDR3 spells CSVWSGTEAFF. CDR3 coding DNA: TGCAGCGTTTGGAGTGGGACTGAAGCTTTCTTT.

CDR3 sequence (DNA): TGTGCCAGCAGCTTAGCGGGAGTGGAGACAGATACGCAGTATTTT. This encodes CASSLAGVETDTQYF. The J gene is TRBJ2-3, the V gene TRBV7-2; TRBD2 is a possible D gene (5 bases). Germline-derived CDR1 and CDR2 are SGHTA and FQGNSA. V lost 0 bases to trimming and J lost 3 bases, with 10 bases between them. CDR3 length: 15 amino acids. The complete variable domain, with remaining parts taken from reference TRBV7-2 and TRBJ2-3, reads GAGVSQSPSNKVTEKGKDVELRCDPISGHTALYWYRQSLGQGLEFLIYFQGNSAPDKSGLPSDRFSAERTGGSVSTLTIQRTQQEDSAVYLCASSLAGVETDTQYFGPGTRLTVL.

This clone came up a few times. The rearrangement joins TRBV7-3 to TRBJ2-7; 7 positions match TRBD2. Germline V CDR1 and CDR2: SGHTA, FQGTGA. J lost 6 bases, V lost 1 base, and 6 bases had no gene match. The CDR3 consists of 14 residues. The DNA for the CDR3 is TGTGCCAGCAGCTTAATGGGCGGGAGTTCCGAGCAGTACTTC. It translates to CASSLMGGSSEQYF.

CDR3 sequence reads: CASSRDGSVTGELFF. CDR3 nucleotides: TGTGCCAGCTCACGGGACGGTAGCGTCACCGGGGAGCTGTTTTTT. This chain uses TRBV18 with TRBJ2-2; tentatively, D is TRBD1 or TRBD2 (5 bases each). The germline V gene encodes CDR1 KGHSH and CDR2 LQKENI. Trimming took 4 bases from V and 4 from J, leaving 13 bases between them. This CDR3 has 15 residues.

Concerning this clone: Other DNA variants within this sample encode the same CDR3. The rearrangement links TRBV20-1 to TRBJ2-7; D possibly corresponds to TRBD1 (6 bases). The CDR3 totals 11 residues. CDR1 and CDR2 (germline): DFQATT, SNEGSKA (reference sequence). V was trimmed by 5 bases and J by 1 base, leaving 6 bases between them. The CDR3: CSAGQSYEQYF. The CDR3 DNA reads TGCAGTGCTGGACAGTCCTACGAGCAGTACTTC.

This chain joins TRBV28 and TRBJ1-5, with TRBD1 matching 9 bases. This CDR3 has 17 amino acids. Germline V gene data show CDR1 as MDHEN and CDR2 as SYDVKM. Losses at the gene ends were 2 bases for V and 0 bases for J; bases not matched to a gene: 5. CDR3 in DNA: TGTGCCAGCAGTTTACACAGGGGGCTGAGTAGCAATCAGCCCCAGCATTTT. It translates to CASSLHRGLSSNQPQHF.

The V and J genes are TRBV10-3 and TRBJ2-7; D is possibly TRBD1 (5 bases). The length of the CDR3 is 16 residues. The germline gives CDR1 ENHRY, CDR2 SYGVKD. Trimming cost V 8 bases and J 3 bases, with 23 bases left between them. CDR3 in DNA: TGTGCCATCCAACCGGACATAGGACGGGCGCTCTACGAGCAGTACTTC. Translation: CAIQPDIGRALYEQYF.

V and J are TRBV30 and TRBJ2-7; D is unclear. Germline V gene data show CDR1 as GTSNPN and CDR2 as SVGIG (reference sequence). V lost 2 bases to trimming and J lost 0 bases, with 5 bases between them. The CDR3 has 12 amino acids. CDR3 loop: CAWSIVSYEQYF. The CDR3 coding sequence is TGTGCCTGGAGTATCGTCTCCTACGAGCAGTACTTC.

The chain uses TRBV19 and TRBJ2-1; unclear D gene. CDR1 LNHDA and CDR2 SQIVND come from the germline V gene (reference sequence). The V and J ends lost 0 bases and 9 bases respectively, with 9 bases between them. The CDR3 sequence is 13 residues long. CDR3 amino acids: CASSIELRGEQFF. CDR3 bases: TGTGCCAGTAGTATAGAGTTACGTGGTGAGCAGTTCTTC.

The chain joins TRBV7-6 to TRBJ2-2, with TRBD2 matching over 7 bases. The V gene's germline CDR1 is SGHVS and CDR2 FNYEAQ. The CDR3 has 16 amino acids. V shed 1 base and J 3 bases; nucleotides not matched to a gene: 5. This CDR3 reads CASSLGRGEYTGELFF. Written as DNA, the CDR3 is TGTGCCAGCAGCTTAGGTCGGGGGGAGTACACCGGGGAGCTGTTTTTT. The variable domain in full, with the rest retrieved from reference TRBV7-6 and TRBJ2-2, is GAGVSQSPRYKVTKRGQDVALRCDPISGHVSLYWYRQALGQGPEFLTYFNYEAQQDKSGLPNDRFSAERPEGSISTLTIQRTEQRDSAMYRCASSLGRGEYTGELFFGEGSRLTVL.

The chain couples TRBV7-2 to TRBJ2-1; D is possibly TRBD2 (5 bases). The CDR3 is 14 amino acids. The V end was cut by 3 bases, the J end by 7 bases, with 13 bases between. Germline assignment: CDR1 SGHTA and CDR2 FQGNSA. As DNA, the CDR3 is TGTGCCAGCAGCTTCCACTTGGGAGCAAATGAGCAGTTCTTC. As protein: CASSFHLGANEQFF. The whole variable domain, filled in from reference TRBV7-2 and TRBJ2-1, reads GAGVSQSPSNKVTEKGKDVELRCDPISGHTALYWYRQSLGQGLEFLIYFQGNSAPDKSGLPSDRFSAERTGGSVSTLTIQRTQQEDSAVYLCASSFHLGANEQFFGPGTRLTVL.

V gene TRBV2 combines with J gene TRBJ1-2; D is ambiguous. CDR3 length: 14 amino acids. Per the germline V gene, CDR1 is SNHLY and CDR2 is FYNNEI. V lost 7 bases and J lost 1, with 13 bases in between. This CDR3 is CASMGRANNYGYTF. The DNA for the CDR3 is TGTGCCAGCATGGGGAGGGCGAATAACTATGGCTACACCTTC. The whole variable domain, remainder taken from reference TRBV2 and TRBJ1-2, is EPEVTQTPSHQVTQMGQEVILRCVPISNHLYFYWYRQILGQKVEFLVSFYNNEISEKSEIFDDQFSVERPDGSNFTLKIRSTKLEDSAMYFCASMGRANNYGYTFGSGTRLTVV.

Details on this clone: A junction boundary mismatches the germline segment, possibly from a read error. The chain carries TRBV14 and TRBJ2-2; 7 bases match TRBD1. Germline CDR1 is SGHDN and CDR2 is FVKESK. This CDR3 region has 12 residues. This chain's CDR3 is CATSGQAGELFF. CDR3 DNA: TGTGCCACCAGCGGACAGGCCGGGGAGCTGTTTTTT.

The chain has TRBV6-5 and TRBJ2-1, with 9 bases fitting TRBD2. CDR3 length: 16 residues. From germline, CDR1 is MNHEY and CDR2 SVGAGI. V dropped 0 bases and J dropped 2; count of bases not matched to a gene: 2. The CDR3 DNA reads as TGTGCCAGCAGTTACTCCGGACTAGCGACCTACAATGAGCAGTTCTTC. As protein: CASSYSGLATYNEQFF.

The chain links TRBV9 to TRBJ2-4; D assignment may be TRBD1 or TRBD2 (5 bases each). This CDR3 is 13 amino acids long. Trimming shortened V by 4 bases and J by 8 bases, and 13 bases separated the two germline ends. Germline V gives CDR1 SGDLS, CDR2 YYNGEE. The CDR3 loop is CASSRGPWDIQYF. DNA for the CDR3: TGTGCCAGCAGCCGGGGACCATGGGACATTCAGTACTTC.

Only one count was recorded for this clone. V and J are TRBV15 and TRBJ2-2; 10 nucleotides line up with TRBD2. V lost 6 bases to trimming and J lost 4 bases; unmatched junction nucleotides: 8. This CDR3 has 16 residues. The germline gives CDR1 LNHNV, CDR2 YYDKDF (reference sequence). CDR3 residues: CATRLHSGRATGELFF. CDR3 nucleotides: TGTGCCACCAGACTTCACAGCGGGAGGGCCACCGGGGAGCTGTTTTTT.

The chain has TRBV29-1 and TRBJ1-4; D remains unclear. CDR1 and CDR2 (germline): SQVTM, ANQGSEA. This CDR3 region has 13 residues. The V gene lost 7 bases and the J gene lost 8 bases, with 17 bases spanning the gap. The CDR3 protein is CSGSSGRGEKLFF. In DNA, the CDR3 is TGCAGCGGGTCCAGCGGGCGAGGGGAAAAACTGTTTTTT. Full variable domain (missing parts from reference TRBV29-1 and TRBJ1-4): SAVISQKPSRDICQRGTSLTIQCQVDSQVTMMFWYRQQPGQSLTLIATANQGSEATYESGFVIDKFPISRPNLTFSTLTVSNMSPEDSSIYLCSGSSGRGEKLFFGSGTQLSVL.

The V gene is TRBV7-8, the J gene TRBJ2-7; 8 nucleotides agree with TRBD1. The CDR3 length is 15 residues. Trimming removed 5 bases from V and 0 bases from J; junction bases left unmatched: 6. Per germline, CDR1 SGHVS and CDR2 FQNEAQ. The CDR3 loop is CASSRRTGTSYEQYF. The CDR3, as DNA: TGTGCCAGCAGCCGCCGGACAGGGACCTCCTACGAGCAGTACTTC.

The genes are TRBV28 and TRBJ2-2, with D maybe TRBD2 (6 bases). The V and J ends lost 6 bases and 7 bases respectively, with 18 bases between them. The germline gives CDR1 MDHEN, CDR2 SYDVKM. This CDR3 contains 15 residues. CDR3 loop: CASRPLIRRGGELFF. The CDR3 nucleotides are TGTGCCAGCAGGCCCCTAATTAGGCGGGGCGGGGAGCTGTTTTTT.

This chain uses TRBV19 with TRBJ2-1, with a weak D call TRBD1 (5 bases). Germline assignment: CDR1 LNHDA and CDR2 SQIVND (reference sequence). This CDR3 has 16 residues. V dropped 5 bases and J dropped 2 bases, with 16 bases sitting between them. CDR3 coding DNA: TGTGCCAGTAGTCTATACGTAGGGGCGACCTACAATGAGCAGTTCTTC. Translating it yields CASSLYVGATYNEQFF. The full variable domain, in which reference TRBV19 and TRBJ2-1 provide the parts outside the CDR3, is DGGITQSPKYLFRKEGQNVTLSCEQNLNHDAMYWYRQDPGQGLRLIYYSQIVNDFQKGDIAEGYSVSREKKESFPLTVTSAQKNPTAFYLCASSLYVGATYNEQFFGPGTRLTVL.

The rearrangement links TRBV6-5 to TRBJ2-3, with D tentatively TRBD2 (5 bases). Germline V gene lookup returns CDR1 MNHEY and CDR2 SVGAGI. Trimming left V 0 bases short and J 2 bases short, with 12 bases between. The CDR3 totals 16 residues. CDR3 coding DNA: TGTGCCAGCAGTTACTCGGCGAGCGGCCACACAGATACGCAGTATTTT. Protein: CASSYSASGHTDTQYF.

V is TRBV5-4 and J is TRBJ2-7; possibly TRBD1 or TRBD2 for D (6 bases each). Trimming left V 0 bases short and J 2 bases short, with 12 bases between. This CDR3 comprises 15 residues. Germline CDR1 SGHNT, CDR2 YYREEE (reference sequence). CDR3 loop: CASSLEGGSTYEQYF. CDR3 DNA: TGTGCCAGCAGCTTGGAGGGGGGAAGTACCTACGAGCAGTACTTC. The complete variable domain, with remaining parts taken from reference TRBV5-4 and TRBJ2-7, reads ETGVTQSPTHLIKTRGQQVTLRCSSQSGHNTVSWYQQALGQGPQFIFQYYREEENGRGNFPPRFSGLQFPNYSSELNVNALELDDSALYLCASSLEGGSTYEQYFGPGTRLTVT.

The V call is TRBV5-1, the J call TRBJ1-1; 7 bases match TRBD1. This CDR3 is built from 14 residues. Germline loops: CDR1 SGHRS, CDR2 YFSETQ. The V gene end was trimmed by 0 bases and the J gene end by 4 bases; junction bases not matched to a gene: 3. The CDR3 bases are TGCGCCAGCAGCTTGGACAGGGGAGTCACTGAAGCTTTCTTT. Residues: CASSLDRGVTEAFF.

V gene TRBV5-4 combines with J gene TRBJ2-3, with 8 bases identical to TRBD2. CDR1 and CDR2 (germline): SGHNT, YYREEE (reference sequence). The CDR3 runs 16 residues. V dropped 3 bases and J dropped 8; count of bases not matched to a gene: 14. The CDR3 region has the DNA TGTGCCAGCAGCTCCTCGGGACTAGGCCCATCAGGTACGCAGTATTTT. Translating it yields CASSSSGLGPSGTQYF. Together with reference TRBV5-4 and TRBJ2-3, the CDR3 gives the full variable domain: ETGVTQSPTHLIKTRGQQVTLRCSSQSGHNTVSWYQQALGQGPQFIFQYYREEENGRGNFPPRFSGLQFPNYSSELNVNALELDDSALYLCASSSSGLGPSGTQYFGPGTRLTVL.